Shown below are 9 T cell receptor beta chains from a single sample sequenced in a study of cytomegalovirus exposure and HLA in healthy donors. The PCR had 60 Vbeta and 13 Jbeta primers. Sequenced by immunoSEQ multiplex PCR; TCRdb stores in-frame clones only, minus some. The table includes 90,000 to 140,000 clones, 15% detected once. Input material: PBMCs. All receptors derive from a female donor in good health and CMV-seronegative.

The chain has TRBV15 and TRBJ1-4; D possibly corresponds to TRBD1 (6 bases). This CDR3 has 15 amino acids. Trimming removed 1 base from V and 4 bases from J, with 10 bases in between. The germline V gene encodes CDR1 LNHNV and CDR2 YYDKDF (reference sequence). The CDR3 sequence: CATSRAGTNNEKLFF. The CDR3 DNA is TGTGCCACCAGCAGAGCCGGGACAAATAATGAAAAACTGTTTTTT.

This clone turned up a few times. The CDR3 nucleotides are TGTGCCAGCAGCCTCGACAGGGGGCCGGGGCAGTACTTC. Residues: CASSLDRGPGQYF. The chain is built from TRBV5-6 and TRBJ2-7; 10 bases map to TRBD1. The CDR3 sequence is 13 residues long. Germline CDR1 SGHDT, CDR2 YYEEEE. V shed 4 bases, J shed 9 bases, and the junction held 7 bases outside the gene matches.

This clone was counted a single time. This chain uses TRBV5-1 with TRBJ2-1, with 8 nucleotides matching TRBD2. Germline trimming cut 0 bases from V and 7 bases from J; bases unmatched to any gene: 6. The CDR3 sequence is 15 residues long. CDR1 and CDR2 from the germline V gene are SGHRS and YFSETQ. The CDR3 bases are TGCGCCAGCAGCTTGGCCGGGACTAGGGTAAATGAGCAGTTCTTC. Its translation: CASSLAGTRVNEQFF.

The chain is built from TRBV7-2 and TRBJ2-2, with D possibly matching TRBD1 (6 bases). Germline CDR1 SGHTA, CDR2 FQGNSA. CDR3 length equals 15 residues. V was clipped by 3 bases and J by 6 bases, with 14 bases between them. CDR3 bases: TGTGCCAGCAGCTTTACCGGGACAACCTCCGGGGAGCTGTTTTTT. As protein: CASSFTGTTSGELFF.

This clone was counted between two and nine times. V and J are TRBV6-5 and TRBJ2-7, with TRBD1 as a possible D gene (5 bases). V lost 2 bases and J 2 bases, leaving 10 bases between the germline ends. CDR1 is MNHEY, CDR2 SVGAGI, per germline. The CDR3 spans 14 residues. The CDR3 DNA reads as TGTGCCAGCAGTTACGGTGGACAACCCTACGAGCAGTACTTC. Translated: CASSYGGQPYEQYF.

In this sample, this clone turned up a few times. The chain has TRBV19 and TRBJ1-2, with TRBD1 matching over 7 bases. Trimming removed 6 bases from V and 3 bases from J; junction bases left unmatched: 10. The CDR3 length is 15 residues. Germline CDR1 LNHDA, CDR2 SQIVND (reference sequence). The CDR3 DNA reads TGTGCCAGTAGCGACTCCGGGACAGAATACTATGGCTACACCTTC. The encoded protein is CASSDSGTEYYGYTF.

The gene calls are TRBV5-4 and TRBJ1-2, with D unresolved. The CDR3 is 14 amino acids. Trimming removed 0 bases from V and 3 bases from J, with 9 bases in between. Looked up from germline, CDR1 is SGHNT and CDR2 is YYREEE (reference sequence). The CDR3 loop reads CASSLAREHYGYTF. The CDR3 DNA reads as TGTGCCAGCAGCTTGGCCCGGGAGCACTATGGCTACACCTTC.

Only one count was recorded for this clone. The rearrangement links TRBV19 to TRBJ2-7; 11 bases map to TRBD2. This CDR3 spans 15 amino acids. Germline V lookup: CDR1 LNHDA, CDR2 SQIVND (reference sequence). With 5 bases clipped from V and 5 bases from J, the junction kept 8 bases outside the gene matches. The CDR3 nucleotides read TGTGCCAGTAGTTCACGACGACTAGCGGGACACGAGCAGTACTTC. This sequence encodes CASSSRRLAGHEQYF.

CDR3 amino acids: CASSIGSLLYNSPLHF. CDR3 coding DNA: TGTGCCAGTAGTATAGGGTCACTTTTGTATAATTCACCCCTCCACTTT. This chain connects TRBV19 to TRBJ1-6; D remains unclear. Trimming removed 1 base from V and 4 bases from J, with 11 bases in between. Looked up from germline, CDR1 is LNHDA and CDR2 is SQIVND (reference sequence). The CDR3 covers 16 residues.